This TCR beta chain was sequenced during a study of T cell changes during pregnancy in multiple sclerosis. The V gene end was trimmed by 0 bases and the J gene end by 6 bases; junction bases not matched to a gene: 5. Germline V gene data show CDR1 as SGHRS and CDR2 as YFSETQ. This CDR3 comprises 14 residues. Clones were sequenced by immunoSEQ multiplex PCR, and TCRdb holds only the in-frame ones, with some missing. The repertoire includes around 73,000 clones, 80% to 95% of them detected once, and less than 3.5% sits in the top ten. The chain recombines TRBV5-1 with TRBJ2-7, with 8 bases aligning to TRBD2. The sample was peripheral blood, taken in the third trimester of pregnancy. The receptor was derived from a female donor in good health, enrolled as a control in a pregnancy study. CDR3 in DNA: TGCGCCAGCAGCTTGGATCCAGCGGGGGCCGAGCAGTACTTC. Amino acids: CASSLDPAGAEQYF.